This entry features one T cell receptor (beta chain) sequence. The source of the sample is a study of cytomegalovirus exposure and HLA in healthy donors. PCR was performed using 60 Vbeta and 13 Jbeta primers. Some clones are missing from TCRdb's copy, which holds only in-frame ones; the method was immunoSEQ multiplex PCR. The data contain 200,000 or so clones, approximately 82% of them seen just once; the ten biggest clones take up around 4%. This CDR3 has 14 residues. Germline CDR1 MNHNS, CDR2 SASEGT. V shed 1 base, J shed 5 bases, and the junction held 2 bases outside the gene matches. This receptor was taken from a male donor in good health and CMV-seronegative. Sequenced material: PBMCs. The chain uses TRBV6-1 and TRBJ2-5; the match to TRBD1 covers 9 bases. CDR3 sequence: CASSEETGGETQYF. The CDR3 nucleotides read TGTGCCAGCAGTGAAGAAACAGGGGGCGAGACCCAGTACTTC.